This passage covers 11 T cell receptor beta chains from one sample sequenced in a study of identical twins. MiXCR was run by TCRdb on the 5' RACE reads, yielding one entry per CDR3 protein. The sample contains 400,000 to 550,000 distinct CDR3 sequences, about 20% of which appear only once. The data also belong to a second study, concerning T cells expressing NK-cell markers.

The sequenced sample consisted of CD4+ T cells sorted from blood. These receptors originate from a woman under 30 in good health.

There are a few counts of this clonotype. Here the CDR3 DNA reads TGTGCCAGCAGCACCAGCTGGGGGAGTCGAGATACGCAGTATTTT. Its protein product is CASSTSWGSRDTQYF. The V and J genes are TRBV11-2 and TRBJ2-3, with D perhaps matching TRBD1 or TRBD2 (5 bases each). This CDR3 has 15 amino acids. V was clipped by 5 bases and J by 5 bases, with 17 bases between them. CDR1 and CDR2 from the germline V gene are SGHAT and FQNNGV.

This clonotype was detected once. The genes are TRBV2 and TRBJ1-5; D may be TRBD1 (6 bases). Germline CDR1 is SNHLY and CDR2 is FYNNEI. Trimming took off 8 bases at V and 4 bases at J, with 15 bases between the two ends. The CDR3 has 14 residues. CDR3 residues: CASGNRARNQPQHF. CDR3 sequence (DNA): TGTGCCAGCGGGAACAGGGCTAGGAATCAGCCCCAGCATTTT.

This clonotype was counted only a few times. The chain has TRBV11-2 and TRBJ2-3, with unresolved D. Germline V lookup: CDR1 SGHAT, CDR2 FQNNGV. The CDR3 is 13 amino acids. V gave up 5 bases and J gave up 5 bases, with 11 bases separating them. The CDR3, as DNA: TGTGCCAGCAGCCCCGGCCAAAAAGATACGCAGTATTTT. This codes for CASSPGQKDTQYF.

The V gene is TRBV6-1, the J gene TRBJ2-7; no clear D. V lost 6 bases to trimming and J lost 0 bases, with 12 bases between them. CDR1 and CDR2 (germline): MNHNS, SASEGT. The CDR3 is 14 residues long. CDR3 region: CASSSVANSYEQYF. The CDR3 nucleotides read TGTGCCAGCAGCTCCGTAGCTAACTCCTACGAGCAGTACTTC.

The chain couples TRBV29-1 to TRBJ2-7, with 13 bases fitting TRBD2. The germline gives CDR1 SQVTM, CDR2 ANQGSEA. V gave up 7 bases and J gave up 3 bases; unmatched junction bases: 6. The CDR3 runs 14 residues. The CDR3 DNA sequence: TGCAGCGCCTCAGGACTAGCGGGAGACTACGAGCAGTACTTC. Protein sequence: CSASGLAGDYEQYF.

A few counts support this clonotype. The V call is TRBV10-3, the J call TRBJ2-1, with 9 nucleotides matching TRBD2. V shed 11 bases, J shed 0 bases, and the junction held 8 bases outside the gene matches. This CDR3 contains 15 residues. From germline, CDR1 is ENHRY and CDR2 SYGVKD. CDR3 loop: CAVSSGRSSYNEQFF. DNA for the CDR3: TGTGCCGTAAGTAGCGGGAGAAGCTCCTACAATGAGCAGTTCTTC.

This clonotype was observed a handful of times. The genes are TRBV12-3 or TRBV12-4 and TRBJ2-1, with TRBD2 matching over 8 bases. The CDR3 covers 17 residues. The V segment lost 3 bases and the J segment 10 bases; nucleotides outside the gene matches: 17. CDR3 in DNA: TGTGCCAGCAGTTTTTCTGGCGGGAGGCCGCTGGGGGGGGAGCAGTTCTTC. It yields the protein CASSFSGGRPLGGEQFF.

There are many counts of this clonotype. This sequence joins TRBV7-2 and TRBJ2-7; D unclear. This CDR3 spans 17 amino acids. Trimming took 2 bases from V and 1 from J, leaving 18 bases between them. CDR1 SGHTA and CDR2 FQGNSA come from the germline V gene. CDR3 loop: CASSLRITATFSYEQYF. The CDR3 region has the DNA TGTGCCAGCAGCTTAAGAATAACAGCGACCTTTTCCTACGAGCAGTACTTC. Supplemented by reference TRBV7-2 and TRBJ2-7, the full variable domain reads GAGVSQSPSNKVTEKGKDVELRCDPISGHTALYWYRQSLGQGLEFLIYFQGNSAPDKSGLPSDRFSAERTGGSVSTLTIQRTQQEDSAVYLCASSLRITATFSYEQYFGPGTRLTVT.

This clonotype has only a few counts. The rearrangement uses TRBV15 and TRBJ2-3; TRBD1 aligns across 7 bases. In germline, CDR1 is LNHNV, CDR2 YYDKDF (reference sequence). V trimming: 0 bases; J trimming: 13 bases; junction bases outside the gene matches: 7. CDR3 size: 13 residues. In DNA, the CDR3 is TGTGCCACCAGCAGAGATCGCCAGGGGGTAGAGTATTTT. This codes for CATSRDRQGVEYF.

This clonotype has only a few counts. The chain joins TRBV12-3 or TRBV12-4 to TRBJ2-7; 10 bases fit TRBD1. V shed 4 bases, J shed 6 bases, and the junction held 6 bases outside the gene matches. CDR3 size: 14 residues. The CDR3 loop reads CASSSGDRGSEQYF. CDR3 coding DNA: TGTGCCAGCAGTTCCGGGGACAGGGGATCCGAGCAGTACTTC.

The V call is TRBV6-1, the J call TRBJ1-2; 7 bases map to TRBD1. This CDR3 has 13 residues. Trimming removed 4 bases from V and 2 bases from J; junction bases left unmatched: 1. Per the germline V gene, CDR1 is MNHNS and CDR2 is SASEGT. DNA of the CDR3: TGTGCCAGCAGTGGGGACAGCAACTATGGCTACACCTTC. Translation: CASSGDSNYGYTF.